This paragraph covers one T cell receptor beta chain sequence. Its cognate antigen is unknown. CDR1 and CDR2 (germline): MNHEY, SMNVEV (reference sequence). This CDR3 has 14 residues. Trimming removed 4 bases at V and 5 bases at J, with 12 bases between. The sample belongs to a study of CD8 T cells in ankylosing spondylitis. Generation of TCR beta libraries employed quantitative 5'-RACE incorporating molecular barcodes. Via MiXCR, TCRdb re-called the 5' RACE reads, giving one row per CDR3 protein. Found here are under 950,000 distinct CDR3 sequences, around 19% of them singletons; the top ten hold over 15%. Points from the study as a whole: Disease-associated clonotypes exhibited CD8+ identity and were relatively infrequent in peripheral blood. Within ankylosing spondylitis blood, a TCR beta motif made up of eight highly homologous variants appeared to be characteristic. Past research had described some motif variants in reactive arthritis synovial fluid and blood. Disease-linked clones reportedly concentrated significantly in matched ankylosing spondylitis synovial fluid.

Sequencing was done on a sample of blood, either unsorted or a sorted T cell fraction (not recorded which). The sequence was obtained from a male donor with ankylosing spondylitis. The chain employs TRBV27 and TRBJ2-1, with a tentative D call TRBD2 (5 bases). CDR3 sequence reads: CASSWASLNNEQFF. The CDR3 DNA follows: TGTGCCAGCAGTTGGGCTAGCCTGAACAATGAGCAGTTCTTC.